The 12 T cell receptor beta chains presented below share a single source sample, sequenced in a study of blood T cell repertoires in COVID-19. Assay: immunoSEQ multiplex PCR; the TCRdb copy retains only in-frame clones and omits some. This table holds 98,000 or so clones, 70% to 85% found once. Sequenced material: peripheral blood. These receptors originate from a woman older than 75 with active or convalescent COVID-19.

The chain recombines TRBV5-1 with TRBJ2-2, with 10 bases lining up with TRBD1. CDR3 size: 17 residues. Germline CDR1 reads SGHRS; CDR2 reads YFSETQ. The V segment lost 4 bases and the J segment 3 bases; nucleotides outside the gene matches: 9. This chain's CDR3 is CASSPLPGQGYTGELFF. The DNA for the CDR3 is TGCGCCAGCAGCCCCCTCCCGGGACAGGGGTACACCGGGGAGCTGTTTTTT.

The chain combines TRBV9 with TRBJ1-5, with 9 bases fitting TRBD1. V dropped 7 bases and J dropped 6; count of bases not matched to a gene: 8. CDR1 and CDR2 from the germline V gene are SGDLS and YYNGEE. This CDR3 contains 14 residues. CDR3 in DNA: TGTGCCAGCGATTTTACAGGGGGCGGTCAGCCCCAGCATTTT. Protein: CASDFTGGGQPQHF. Full variable domain (missing parts from reference TRBV9 and TRBJ1-5): DSGVTQTPKHLITATGQRVTLRCSPRSGDLSVYWYQQSLDQGLQFLIQYYNGEERAKGNILERFSAQQFPDLHSELNLSSLELGDSALYFCASDFTGGGQPQHFGDGTRLSIL.

The chain carries TRBV7-2 and TRBJ1-2; perhaps TRBD1 as D (5 bases). This CDR3 region has 12 residues. The V gene's germline CDR1 is SGHTA and CDR2 FQGNSA. V lost 5 bases to trimming and J lost 4 bases, with 8 bases between them. The chain's CDR3 is CASSLQGYGYTF. The CDR3 nucleotides read TGTGCCAGCAGCCTTCAGGGCTATGGCTACACCTTC.

This clone showed up just once. The chain joins TRBV29-1 to TRBJ1-1, with D possibly TRBD1 on 5 matching bases. Trimming cost V 7 bases and J 4 bases, with 13 bases left between them. CDR3 size: 12 residues. Germline lookup yields CDR1 SQVTM and CDR2 ANQGSEA. The DNA for the CDR3 is TGCAGCGCCTATCGACAGAGCACTGAAGCTTTCTTT. This encodes CSAYRQSTEAFF.

This clone has a handful of counts. V gene TRBV28 combines with J gene TRBJ1-3; D gene uncertain. V lost 3 bases and J 4 bases, leaving 7 bases between the germline ends. From germline, CDR1 is MDHEN and CDR2 SYDVKM. This CDR3 has 13 amino acids. CDR3 nucleotides: TGTGCCAGCAGTTTTTATCTAGGAAACACCATATATTTT. Its protein is CASSFYLGNTIYF.

The chain combines TRBV18 with TRBJ1-6, with 11 bases that match TRBD1. From germline, CDR1 is KGHSH and CDR2 LQKENI. V gave up 0 bases and J gave up 14 bases; unmatched junction bases: 0. The CDR3 sequence is 13 residues long. In nucleotides, the CDR3 is TGTGCCAGCTCACCACCGGGACAGGGGGCCCTCCACTTT. It yields the protein CASSPPGQGALHF.

Written as DNA, the CDR3 is TGCGCCAGCAGTCAAACTGGACAGGAGCCTAAACCCCTCCACTTT. This encodes CASSQTGQEPKPLHF. The chain has TRBV23-1 and TRBJ1-6, with 7 bases fitting TRBD1. TRBV23-1 is flagged as an ORF with uncertain function. V gave up 2 bases and J gave up 12 bases; unmatched junction bases: 10. The CDR3 contains 15 residues.

The table lists this clone with a count of one. The chain links TRBV4-1 to TRBJ1-5; tentatively, D is TRBD1 (6 bases). Trimming cost V 2 bases and J 3 bases, with 8 bases left between them. Germline-derived CDR1 and CDR2 are MGHRA and YSYEKL. The CDR3 sequence is 14 residues long. DNA for the CDR3: TGCGCCAGCAGCCAACGGACAGACAATCAGCCCCAGCATTTT. Its translation: CASSQRTDNQPQHF.

The gene calls are TRBV7-2 and TRBJ2-2; 7 nucleotides agree with TRBD1. Germline assignment: CDR1 SGHTA and CDR2 FQGNSA. The V and J ends lost 3 bases and 6 bases, in that order; junction bases with no gene match: 7. The CDR3 sequence is 15 residues long. CDR3 DNA: TGTGCCAGCAGCTTGGTTAGAGGGGGCGCCGGGGAGCTGTTTTTT. Translation gives CASSLVRGGAGELFF.

The chain combines TRBV5-5 with TRBJ1-2; tentative D call: TRBD1 (5 bases). Germline-derived CDR1 and CDR2 are SGHKS and YYEKEE (reference sequence). Trimming left V 4 bases short and J 8 bases short, with 12 bases between. This CDR3 has 12 residues. The DNA for the CDR3 is TGTGCCAGCAGCCCCTGGAGGGACGGCTACACCTTC. Its translation: CASSPWRDGYTF.

This clone was seen only a few times. The chain has TRBV6-2 or TRBV6-3 and TRBJ2-7; D might be TRBD1 (6 bases). Germline assignment: CDR1 MNHEY and CDR2 SVGEGT. There are 15 residues in the CDR3. Trimming cost V 2 bases and J 5 bases, with 16 bases left between them. The CDR3 region is CASSYQKGVSHEQYF. The CDR3 nucleotides read TGTGCCAGCAGTTACCAGAAGGGGGTATCCCACGAGCAGTACTTC.

This chain joins TRBV18 and TRBJ1-1, with D possibly being TRBD1 (5 bases). In germline, CDR1 is KGHSH, CDR2 LQKENI. The CDR3 runs to 12 residues. V lost 8 bases and J 1 base, leaving 8 bases between the germline ends. The CDR3 reads CASTTGNTEAFF. Written as DNA, the CDR3 is TGTGCCAGCACCACAGGGAACACTGAAGCTTTCTTT.